These 15 T cell receptor beta chains share one sample of origin, sequenced in a study of T-cell reconstitution after alpha-beta-depleted transplantation in children. Preparation of the TCRbeta library was carried out with unique molecular identifiers. Via MiXCR, TCRdb re-called the PCR reads, giving one row per CDR3 protein. The table shows around 700,000 distinct CDR3 sequences, with over 10% occurring only once. The specimen was PBMCs, collected before TCRalphabeta/CD19-depleted stem cell transplant. Source of these receptors: a girl aged 2-10 years with congenital amegakaryocytic thrombocytopenia, due to receive a stem cell transplant.

This clonotype was counted many times. J is TRBJ2-1 and V is TRBV20-1; 10 nucleotides agree with TRBD2. The CDR3 covers 15 residues. The V segment lost 3 bases and the J segment 4 bases; nucleotides outside the gene matches: 6. Per germline, CDR1 DFQATT and CDR2 SNEGSKA (reference sequence). The CDR3 reads CSASRTSGPYNEQFF. DNA for the CDR3: TGCAGTGCTAGTAGGACTAGCGGCCCTTACAATGAGCAGTTCTTC.

In DNA, the CDR3 is TGTGCCAGCAGTGTCGAGCGACTAGCCAATGGGGCCCAGTACTTC. Protein sequence: CASSVERLANGAQYF. V usage is TRBV6-1 and J usage is TRBJ2-5, with 7 positions matching TRBD2. Germline CDR1 is MNHNS and CDR2 is SASEGT. The CDR3 runs 15 residues. Germline trimming cut 4 bases from V and 9 bases from J; bases unmatched to any gene: 14.

This chain uses TRBV30 with TRBJ1-1, with no clear D. V lost 3 bases, J lost 5 bases, and 10 bases lay in between. The CDR3 totals 12 residues. Germline V gives CDR1 GTSNPN, CDR2 SVGIG (reference sequence). In nucleotides, the CDR3 is TGTGCCTGGAGGGGTTTTAAAACTGAAGCTTTCTTT. Encoded protein: CAWRGFKTEAFF. The full variable domain, completed using reference TRBV30 and TRBJ1-1, is SQTIHQWPATLVQPVGSPLSLECTVEGTSNPNLYWYRQAAGRGLQLLFYSVGIGQISSEVPQNLSASRPQDRQFILSSKKLLLSDSGFYLCAWRGFKTEAFFGQGTRLTVV.

The rearrangement joins TRBV20-1 to TRBJ1-2, with unresolved D. The CDR3 is 14 amino acids. The V end was cut by 6 bases, the J end by 8 bases, with 22 bases between. The germline V gene encodes CDR1 DFQATT and CDR2 SNEGSKA (reference sequence). The CDR3 DNA sequence: TGCAGTGCCCAGCGCGGCACTGGGTATGGAGGCTACACCTTC. Translating gives CSAQRGTGYGGYTF.

This clonotype was seen a handful of times. The genes are TRBV28 and TRBJ1-1; D is unclear. The CDR3 consists of 15 residues. Deletions cut 8 bases from V and 1 base from J, with 17 bases between. Per the germline V gene, CDR1 is MDHEN and CDR2 is SYDVKM. CDR3: CASFPAGSPNTEAFF. Written as DNA, the CDR3 is TGTGCCAGCTTTCCAGCGGGATCACCGAACACTGAAGCTTTCTTT.

This clonotype was picked up many times. V usage is TRBV5-1 and J usage is TRBJ2-1, with a possible D match to TRBD2 (5 bases). This CDR3 contains 12 residues. Trimming left V 0 bases short and J 10 bases short, with 8 bases between. Germline CDR1 SGHRS, CDR2 YFSETQ. The CDR3 here is CASSLVEREQFF. For the CDR3, the DNA is TGCGCCAGCAGCTTGGTCGAGCGGGAGCAGTTCTTC.

This CDR3 is CASSQDRATEAFF. In nucleotides, the CDR3 is TGTGCCAGCAGCCAAGATAGGGCCACTGAAGCTTTCTTT. The gene calls are TRBV3-1 and TRBJ1-1; D unresolved. Trimming pared 0 bases from V and 4 bases from J, leaving 6 bases between. The CDR3 consists of 13 residues. CDR1 is LGHDT, CDR2 YNNKEL, per germline (reference sequence).

The V call is TRBV5-1, the J call TRBJ2-7; D is possibly TRBD2 (5 bases). This CDR3 comprises 13 residues. The germline V and J ends were trimmed by 0 bases and 3 bases, with 7 bases remaining between them. Germline V gene data show CDR1 as SGHRS and CDR2 as YFSETQ. The CDR3 sequence is CASSLETSYEQYF. The CDR3 region has the DNA TGCGCCAGCAGCTTGGAAACTAGCTACGAGCAGTACTTC.

The table lists this clonotype with many counts. The J gene is TRBJ2-2, the V gene TRBV12-3 or TRBV12-4, with 12 bases aligning to TRBD2. The CDR3 is 16 amino acids. Trimming took 6 bases from V and 8 from J; bases not matched to a gene: 10. CDR3 bases: TGTGCCAGCAGCGCGACTAGCGGGAGTCGTTTAGGGGAGCTGTTTTTT. This gives the protein CASSATSGSRLGELFF.

This clonotype has a count of ten or more. One end of the junction fails to match germline, which may point to a read error. The chain recombines TRBV28 with TRBJ2-7; maybe TRBD2 (5 bases). This CDR3 is 12 amino acids long. The germline CDR1 and CDR2 sequences are MDHEN and SYDVKM. In DNA, the CDR3 is TGTGCCAGCAGTTTTCCTGCTGAGGGTACGAACTTC. Protein: CASSFPAEGTNF.

This clonotype has just a few counts. The genes are TRBV7-9 and TRBJ2-4, with D possibly being TRBD1 (6 bases). The CDR3 contains 15 residues. The germline gives CDR1 SEHNR, CDR2 FQNEAQ (reference sequence). V was shortened by 1 base and J by 4 bases, with 11 bases between the two germline ends. CDR3 region: CASSLDRASKNIQYF. In DNA form, the CDR3 reads TGTGCCAGCAGCTTAGACAGGGCTTCGAAAAACATTCAGTACTTC.

Ten or more counts support this clonotype. The rearrangement uses TRBV5-1 and TRBJ2-2; D unclear. With 1 base removed from V and 0 bases from J, the gap between germline ends came to 7 bases. Per the germline V gene, CDR1 is SGHRS and CDR2 is YFSETQ. The CDR3 extends over 15 amino acids. Here the CDR3 DNA reads TGCGCCAGCAGCTTGCAGTGGGCGAACACCGGGGAGCTGTTTTTT. Residues: CASSLQWANTGELFF.

J is TRBJ2-5 and V is TRBV20-1, with TRBD1 identical over 10 bases. The CDR3 length is 17 residues. With V trimmed by 2 bases and J by 5 bases, 14 bases remained unmatched. Germline CDR1 is DFQATT and CDR2 is SNEGSKA (reference sequence). CDR3 in DNA: TGCAGTGCTAGAAACAGTGGGGACAGGGGAAGAGGGGAGACCCAGTACTTC. Translation gives CSARNSGDRGRGETQYF.

In this sample, this clonotype turned up a few times. The chain has TRBV7-6 and TRBJ1-1; D call uncertain. Trimming took off 5 bases at V and 4 bases at J, with 14 bases between the two ends. This CDR3 is 14 amino acids long. Germline-derived CDR1 and CDR2 are SGHVS and FNYEAQ. The CDR3 is CASSLQSTSTEAFF. CDR3 coding DNA: TGTGCCAGCAGCCTACAGTCGACGAGCACTGAAGCTTTCTTT.

This clonotype appeared a few times. The gene calls are TRBV5-1 and TRBJ2-7; D is uncertain. The CDR3 loop spans 12 amino acids. Germline V gives CDR1 SGHRS, CDR2 YFSETQ. V was clipped by 0 bases and J by 6 bases, with 7 bases between them. The CDR3, as DNA: TGCGCCAGCAGCTTGGCCGCCCGCGAGCAGTACTTC. This translates into CASSLAAREQYF.